The 14 T cell receptor beta chains below all came from one sample that was sequenced in a study of radiation and T cells in renal cell carcinoma. Clones were sequenced by immunoSEQ multiplex PCR, and TCRdb holds only the in-frame ones, with some missing. The table has approximately 49,000 clones, 80% seen once. The sample's time point: blood 2 weeks post-SBRT. The treatment is: 15 Gy SBRT to primary tumor, nephrectomy 4 weeks later. The starting material was blood, obtained from a patient whose treatment included radiotherapy and nephrectomy. The receptor set was obtained from a woman in her seventies with renal cell carcinoma.

This clone showed up just a few times. This chain joins TRBV5-1 and TRBJ2-2; a possible D gene is TRBD1 (5 bases). There are 17 residues in the CDR3. Germline assignment: CDR1 SGHRS and CDR2 YFSETQ. V was cut by 0 bases and J by 3 bases, with 15 bases left in between. The CDR3 sequence is CASSLARSGHYTGELFF. CDR3 sequence (DNA): TGCGCCAGCAGCTTGGCTCGATCTGGACATTACACCGGGGAGCTGTTTTTT.

As for this clone: One end of the junction is discordant with germline, which a read error may explain. The gene calls are TRBV2 and TRBJ2-7, with 11 bases identical to TRBD2. This CDR3 region has 12 residues. Germline CDR1 SNHLY, CDR2 FYNNEI. CDR3 sequence (DNA): TGTGCCAGCAGTGAAGCGCGGACTAGCGGGCACTTC. This codes for CASSEARTSGHF.

This clone was seen a handful of times. The chain uses TRBV4-2 and TRBJ1-1; D remains unclear. Germline CDR1 and CDR2: LGHNA and YNFKEQ. V lost 0 bases and J 4 bases, leaving 9 bases between the germline ends. This CDR3 contains 14 residues. The CDR3, as DNA: TGTGCCAGCAGCCAAGAAAGGGTGAGCACTGAAGCTTTCTTT. Its protein product is CASSQERVSTEAFF.

The CDR3 loop is CASSLGVGEQFF. Written as DNA, the CDR3 is TGTGCCAGCAGCTTAGGGGTGGGTGAGCAGTTCTTC. The V gene is TRBV7-9, the J gene TRBJ2-1; D gene unclear. Trimming removed 1 base at V and 9 bases at J, with 7 bases between. CDR3 length: 12 residues. CDR1 is SEHNR and CDR2 is FQNEAQ in the germline V gene (reference sequence).

This clone was detected only once. The chain joins TRBV27 to TRBJ2-2; the D is unclear. This CDR3 has 13 residues. From germline, CDR1 is MNHEY and CDR2 SMNVEV (reference sequence). With 2 bases removed from V and 1 base from J, the gap between germline ends came to 2 bases. In DNA form, the CDR3 reads TGTGCCAGCAGTTTAATGAACACCGGGGAGCTGTTTTTT. Translating it yields CASSLMNTGELFF.

V usage is TRBV28 and J usage is TRBJ2-2, with 9 bases that match TRBD1. V trimming: 7 bases; J trimming: 5 bases; junction bases outside the gene matches: 11. The germline CDR1 and CDR2 sequences are MDHEN and SYDVKM. This CDR3 has 16 amino acids. The CDR3 bases are TGTGCCAGCAATGGGGACAGGGTATTAAGTACCGGGGAGCTGTTTTTT. Protein product: CASNGDRVLSTGELFF.

The chain joins TRBV10-3 to TRBJ2-1, with 14 bases lining up with TRBD2. Germline CDR1 ENHRY, CDR2 SYGVKD. The J segment lost 9 bases and the V segment lost 4 bases, leaving 5 bases of the junction unmatched. This CDR3 has 15 amino acids. The CDR3 region is CAISGGTSGSGEQFF. In DNA form, the CDR3 reads TGTGCCATCAGTGGCGGGACTAGCGGGAGTGGTGAGCAGTTCTTC.

The V gene is TRBV5-5, the J gene TRBJ2-7; D is possibly TRBD1 or TRBD2 (6 bases each). Germline V gene lookup returns CDR1 SGHKS and CDR2 YYEKEE (reference sequence). The CDR3 length is 14 residues. V was clipped by 0 bases and J by 6 bases, with 13 bases between them. The CDR3 loop reads CASSLEGGRVEQYF. Here the CDR3 DNA reads TGTGCCAGCAGCTTGGAGGGGGGTCGGGTCGAGCAGTACTTC.

The J gene is TRBJ2-7, the V gene TRBV9; 8 nucleotides align to TRBD2. The CDR3 runs to 15 residues. Germline V gene sequence: CDR1 SGDLS, CDR2 YYNGEE. J gave up 7 bases and V 3 bases, and 12 bases lay outside the gene matches. This CDR3 is CASSGEAGVDAEQYF. The CDR3 DNA reads as TGTGCCAGCAGCGGCGAAGCGGGGGTTGACGCGGAGCAGTACTTC.

The chain couples TRBV10-3 to TRBJ1-2; D call uncertain. Trimming pared 4 bases from V and 6 bases from J, leaving 6 bases between. Germline V lookup: CDR1 ENHRY, CDR2 SYGVKD. The length of the CDR3 is 11 residues. The CDR3 region is CAISVRDGYTF. CDR3 coding DNA: TGTGCCATCAGTGTTAGAGATGGCTACACCTTC.

In this sample, this clone turned up once. The gene calls are TRBV6-5 and TRBJ2-5; D is possibly TRBD1 (6 bases). Trimming removed 6 bases from V and 0 bases from J, with 14 bases in between. This CDR3 contains 15 residues. Germline V lookup: CDR1 MNHEY, CDR2 SVGAGI. The CDR3 is CASRRTGLYQETQYF. CDR3 nucleotide sequence: TGTGCCAGCAGGCGAACAGGGCTTTACCAAGAGACCCAGTACTTC.

V gene TRBV5-4 combines with J gene TRBJ2-5, with D possibly matching TRBD2 (5 bases). The germline V gene has CDR1 SGHNT and CDR2 YYREEE (reference sequence). The CDR3 is 13 amino acids. Trimming removed 2 bases at V and 0 bases at J, with 5 bases between. CDR3 loop: CASSFGNQETQYF. The CDR3 nucleotides read TGTGCCAGCAGCTTCGGGAACCAAGAGACCCAGTACTTC.

J is TRBJ1-2 and V is TRBV5-1; D unclear. This CDR3 region has 15 residues. The germline gives CDR1 SGHRS, CDR2 YFSETQ. The V gene lost 4 bases and the J gene lost 0 bases, with 13 bases spanning the gap. The CDR3 sequence: CASSPYSNPNYGYTF. The CDR3, as DNA: TGCGCCAGCAGCCCATACAGTAACCCTAACTATGGCTACACCTTC.

This clone is a singleton in its sample. The V gene is TRBV29-1, the J gene TRBJ1-3; D is perhaps TRBD1 (5 bases). The length of the CDR3 is 14 residues. The V gene lost 7 bases and the J gene lost 1 base, with 14 bases spanning the gap. Germline CDR1 is SQVTM and CDR2 is ANQGSEA. The CDR3 sequence: CSAETTASGNTIYF. In nucleotides, the CDR3 is TGCAGCGCCGAAACGACAGCGTCTGGAAACACCATATATTTT.